This T cell receptor (beta chain) came from a study of blood T cell repertoires in COVID-19. Recruitment covered about 26 US areas and drew participants whose ages spanned 18 to 89 years. Assignments of participants to cohorts depended upon their own reported clinical history. Per the original methods: Reference gene primer amplification in the assay estimated nucleated cell counts. The assay was immunoSEQ multiplex PCR, and TCRdb's table has in-frame clones only and misses some. V, J and clone size derive from that table, while D and trimming were established from the DNA sequence. The sample includes over 200,000 clones, 70% to 90% seen only once; the top ten take around 4%. Germline CDR1 reads SEHNR; CDR2 reads FQNEAQ (reference sequence). The CDR3 totals 15 residues. The germline V and J ends were trimmed by 2 bases and 1 base, with 11 bases remaining between them.

This sequence was found in a woman in her twenties or thirties who had been exposed to COVID-19. The sequenced sample was PBMCs or T cells enriched from blood (not recorded which). The chain couples TRBV7-9 to TRBJ1-1; D gene uncertain. CDR3 bases: TGTGCCAGCAGCTTACTGGAGGGATGGAACACTGAAGCTTTCTTT. Its translation: CASSLLEGWNTEAFF. Supplemented by reference TRBV7-9 and TRBJ1-1, the full variable domain reads DTGVSQNPRHKITKRGQNVTFRCDPISEHNRLYWYRQTLGQGPEFLTYFQNEAQLEKSRLLSDRFSAERPKGSFSTLEIQRTEQGDSAMYLCASSLLEGWNTEAFFGQGTRLTVV.